These 31 T cell receptor beta chains share one sample of origin, sequenced in a study of T cell repertoires in ileal Crohn's disease. Produced via immunoSEQ multiplex PCR; TCRdb's table is partial and in-frame only. Found here are about 3,800 clones, about four fifths of them singletons; the top ten hold 5.5% to 8.5%. The sample comprised ileal tissue. The receptors were gathered from an adult with Crohn's disease.

The chain is built from TRBV30 and TRBJ1-2, with TRBD1 identical over 7 bases. With V trimmed by 8 bases and J by 6 bases, 6 bases remained unmatched. The CDR3 covers 11 residues. Germline values: CDR1 GTSNPN, CDR2 SVGIG (reference sequence). The CDR3 loop is CAQGQVHGYTF. CDR3 nucleotides: TGTGCCCAAGGACAGGTCCATGGCTACACCTTC.

The chain employs TRBV4-1 and TRBJ1-6; D unclear. From germline, CDR1 is MGHRA and CDR2 YSYEKL. Deletions cut 2 bases from V and 10 bases from J, with 12 bases between. The CDR3 sequence is 14 residues long. This chain's CDR3 is CASSQLQWNSPLHF. DNA of the CDR3: TGCGCCAGCAGCCAACTACAGTGGAACTCACCCCTCCACTTT.

This chain joins TRBV6-5 and TRBJ2-2; D gene ambiguous. V lost 6 bases to trimming and J lost 5 bases, with 7 bases between them. CDR3 length equals 12 residues. CDR1 is MNHEY and CDR2 is SVGAGI in the germline V gene. The CDR3 here is CASSSRTGELFF. DNA of the CDR3: TGTGCCAGCAGCTCACGGACCGGGGAGCTGTTTTTT.

This chain uses TRBV18 with TRBJ1-5, with D tentatively TRBD1 (6 bases). The CDR3 loop spans 17 amino acids. Germline V gene lookup returns CDR1 KGHSH and CDR2 LQKENI. Trimming cost V 0 bases and J 6 bases, with 18 bases left between them. CDR3 residues: CASSPPRSGGRGQPQHF. In DNA, the CDR3 is TGTGCCAGCTCACCACCGAGGTCTGGGGGCAGGGGTCAGCCCCAGCATTTT.

V usage is TRBV10-3 and J usage is TRBJ2-3; 7 bases map to TRBD1. With V trimmed by 6 bases and J by 2 bases, 5 bases remained unmatched. Germline CDR1 reads ENHRY; CDR2 reads SYGVKD. The CDR3 totals 14 residues. Here the CDR3 DNA reads TGTGCCATCAGCCAGGGGGATTCCACAGATACGCAGTATTTT. As protein: CAISQGDSTDTQYF.

V and J are TRBV10-2 and TRBJ1-6; D ambiguous. The germline gives CDR1 WSHSY, CDR2 SAAADI. This CDR3 region has 12 residues. The germline V and J ends were trimmed by 8 bases and 6 bases, with 8 bases remaining between them. The CDR3 DNA follows: TGCGCCAGCGGGTGGAGTAATTCACCCCTCCACTTT. Translating gives CASGWSNSPLHF.

The chain carries TRBV6-1 and TRBJ2-3; D is possibly TRBD1 (6 bases). The CDR3 length is 15 residues. Trimming stripped 0 bases from V and 1 base from J, with 8 bases between. Per germline, CDR1 MNHNS and CDR2 SASEGT. The CDR3 loop is CASSEAAGGTDTQYF. The CDR3 region has the DNA TGTGCCAGCAGTGAAGCGGCAGGGGGCACAGATACGCAGTATTTT.

This clone was seen a handful of times. The chain couples TRBV6-5 to TRBJ1-4; D is undetermined. In germline, CDR1 is MNHEY, CDR2 SVGAGI. V gave up 2 bases and J gave up 8 bases, with 9 bases separating them. CDR3 size: 13 residues. The CDR3 region is CASSYLSGEKLFF. The DNA for the CDR3 is TGTGCCAGCAGTTACCTTTCGGGAGAAAAACTGTTTTTT.

The chain is built from TRBV9 and TRBJ2-7, with D possibly being TRBD2 (5 bases). Germline CDR1 reads SGDLS; CDR2 reads YYNGEE. Trimming left V 7 bases short and J 3 bases short, with 11 bases between. This CDR3 is 12 amino acids long. For the CDR3, the DNA is TGTGCCAGCGGAGGAGCGGACTACGAGCAGTACTTC. Translating it yields CASGGADYEQYF.

The gene calls are TRBV10-3 and TRBJ2-7, with D uncertain. Germline CDR1 reads ENHRY; CDR2 reads SYGVKD. CDR3 length: 13 residues. With 10 bases removed from V and 4 bases from J, the gap between germline ends came to 17 bases. The CDR3 is CATSFEALYEQYF. CDR3 sequence (DNA): TGTGCCACCTCGTTCGAGGCCCTATACGAGCAGTACTTC.

A few counts support this clone. The genes are TRBV7-6 and TRBJ1-3; possible D gene TRBD1, 5 bases. The CDR3 loop spans 16 amino acids. Germline values: CDR1 SGHVS, CDR2 FNYEAQ. The ends were cut back, 5 bases at V and 4 bases at J, with 18 bases in the middle. CDR3 coding DNA: TGTGCCAGCAGCCCGCGGGTCGCGGGGCCAGGAAACACCATATATTTT. Translation gives CASSPRVAGPGNTIYF. The whole variable domain, filled in from reference TRBV7-6 and TRBJ1-3, reads GAGVSQSPRYKVTKRGQDVALRCDPISGHVSLYWYRQALGQGPEFLTYFNYEAQQDKSGLPNDRFSAERPEGSISTLTIQRTEQRDSAMYRCASSPRVAGPGNTIYFGEGSWLTVV.

This clone was seen a single time. This chain joins TRBV11-2 and TRBJ1-1; perhaps TRBD1 as D (5 bases). The CDR3 sequence is 15 residues long. Trimming removed 5 bases at V and 0 bases at J, with 13 bases between. CDR1 is SGHAT, CDR2 FQNNGV, per germline. The CDR3 sequence is CASSPAGLMNTEAFF. The CDR3 coding sequence is TGTGCCAGCAGCCCAGCGGGGCTCATGAACACTGAAGCTTTCTTT.

The chain carries TRBV6-1 and TRBJ2-3; D uncertain. The CDR3 is 10 residues long. Trimming took off 3 bases at V and 11 bases at J, with 6 bases between the two ends. Germline V gene lookup returns CDR1 MNHNS and CDR2 SASEGT. In DNA form, the CDR3 reads TGTGCCAGCAGTGAGACTGTGCAGTATTTT. It encodes CASSETVQYF.

This clone was recorded once. This CDR3 reads CASSSSGTRGDIQYF. The CDR3 nucleotides are TGCGCCAGCAGCTCCTCCGGGACTAGGGGGGACATTCAGTACTTC. This chain connects TRBV5-1 to TRBJ2-4; TRBD2 matches 8 bases. The V gene's germline CDR1 is SGHRS and CDR2 YFSETQ. The CDR3 spans 15 residues. The ends lost 3 bases at V and 8 bases at J; junction bases unmatched: 10.

This chain connects TRBV19 to TRBJ1-2; the match to TRBD1 covers 9 bases. This CDR3 has 16 residues. Germline CDR1 reads LNHDA; CDR2 reads SQIVND (reference sequence). The junction had 12 bases not matched to a gene; V was cut back by 7 bases and J by 3 bases. CDR3: CASKSPGQGFYYGYTF. The CDR3 bases are TGTGCCAGTAAGAGCCCGGGACAGGGTTTTTACTATGGCTACACCTTC.

J is TRBJ2-2 and V is TRBV19, with D possibly TRBD1 on 6 matching bases. Germline CDR1 reads LNHDA; CDR2 reads SQIVND (reference sequence). V was shortened by 7 bases and J by 3 bases, with 12 bases between the two germline ends. The CDR3 runs to 14 residues. CDR3 region: CASKQGLYTGELFF. CDR3 coding DNA: TGTGCCAGTAAACAGGGTTTGTACACCGGGGAGCTGTTTTTT.

The V gene is TRBV5-5, the J gene TRBJ1-1; D unclear. V lost 4 bases and J lost 1, with 8 bases in between. The CDR3 loop spans 13 amino acids. Germline CDR1 reads SGHKS; CDR2 reads YYEKEE (reference sequence). In DNA, the CDR3 is TGTGCCAGCAGCCCCCTAAGGAACACTGAAGCTTTCTTT. It translates to CASSPLRNTEAFF. Complete variable domain (other parts from reference TRBV5-5 and TRBJ1-1): DAGVTQSPTHLIKTRGQQVTLRCSPISGHKSVSWYQQVLGQGPQFIFQYYEKEERGRGNFPDRFSARQFPNYSSELNVNALLLGDSALYLCASSPLRNTEAFFGQGTRLTVV.

J is TRBJ2-7 and V is TRBV13; a possible D gene is TRBD1 (6 bases). V lost 0 bases to trimming and J lost 0 bases, with 15 bases between them. The CDR3 is 17 residues long. Germline V gene sequence: CDR1 PRHDT, CDR2 FYEKMQ (reference sequence). The CDR3 coding sequence is TGTGCCAGCAGCTTAGGAACAGGGACACGTAGCTCCTACGAGCAGTACTTC. Translation gives CASSLGTGTRSSYEQYF. The full variable domain, in which reference TRBV13 and TRBJ2-7 provide the parts outside the CDR3, is AAGVIQSPRHLIKEKRETATLKCYPIPRHDTVYWYQQGPGQDPQFLISFYEKMQSDKGSIPDRFSAQQFSDYHSELNMSSLELGDSALYFCASSLGTGTRSSYEQYFGPGTRLTVT.

The chain is built from TRBV6-6 and TRBJ1-2; 10 bases agree with TRBD1. The CDR3 is 14 amino acids. The V segment lost 7 bases and the J segment 2 bases; nucleotides outside the gene matches: 4. Germline V gene lookup returns CDR1 MNHNY and CDR2 SVGAGI (reference sequence). The CDR3 here is CASTRGQGNYGYTF. The CDR3 bases are TGTGCCAGCACCCGGGGACAGGGGAACTATGGCTACACCTTC.

V and J are TRBV5-1 and TRBJ1-2, with D perhaps TRBD1 (5 bases). The CDR3 runs to 15 residues. CDR1 is SGHRS and CDR2 is YFSETQ in the germline V gene. V lost 0 bases, J lost 0 bases, and 9 bases lay in between. CDR3 nucleotides: TGCGCCAGCAGCTTGGGGGGGGAGACTAACTATGGCTACACCTTC. Translated, it gives CASSLGGETNYGYTF.

This clone showed up just once. V and J are TRBV4-1 and TRBJ2-5, with unresolved D. Per germline, CDR1 MGHRA and CDR2 YSYEKL. Between the trimmed V and J ends, which lost 0 bases and 0 bases, there was a span of 14 bases. The CDR3 totals 17 residues. DNA for the CDR3: TGCGCCAGCAGCCAAGATCTCCAGGATACGTACCAAGAGACCCAGTACTTC. Amino acid sequence: CASSQDLQDTYQETQYF.

V usage is TRBV11-3 and J usage is TRBJ2-3; D ambiguous. The CDR3 is 15 residues long. CDR1 SGHNT and CDR2 YENEEA come from the germline V gene. With 1 base removed from V and 1 base from J, the gap between germline ends came to 9 bases. CDR3 in amino acids: CASSLGGSRTDTQYF. The CDR3, as DNA: TGTGCCAGCAGCTTAGGTGGTAGTCGCACAGATACGCAGTATTTT.

V gene TRBV20-1 combines with J gene TRBJ1-4; no clear D gene. V lost 0 bases and J lost 8, with 4 bases in between. The V gene's germline CDR1 is DFQATT and CDR2 SNEGSKA (reference sequence). The CDR3 is 11 amino acids. The CDR3 is CSARDREKLFF. The CDR3 DNA sequence: TGCAGTGCTAGAGATCGGGAAAAACTGTTTTTT.

The rearrangement uses TRBV27 and TRBJ2-7; 8 positions match TRBD2. Germline loops: CDR1 MNHEY, CDR2 SMNVEV (reference sequence). V dropped 2 bases and J dropped 1; count of bases not matched to a gene: 13. The CDR3 runs 18 residues. The CDR3 protein is CASSLRPLPGGSSYEQYF. In DNA, the CDR3 is TGTGCCAGCAGTTTAAGGCCCCTCCCGGGGGGGAGTTCCTACGAGCAGTACTTC.

V gene TRBV18 combines with J gene TRBJ2-7; TRBD1 aligns across 12 bases. This CDR3 region has 16 residues. In germline, CDR1 is KGHSH, CDR2 LQKENI. The junction had 8 bases not matched to a gene; V was cut back by 5 bases and J by 3 bases. The CDR3 protein is CASSAFGTGGLYEQYF. In DNA, the CDR3 is TGTGCCAGCTCAGCCTTCGGGACAGGGGGCCTCTACGAGCAGTACTTC.

V usage is TRBV5-6 and J usage is TRBJ2-2; D uncertain. The CDR3 length is 13 residues. Germline V gene lookup returns CDR1 SGHDT and CDR2 YYEEEE. V was trimmed by 3 bases and J by 1 base, leaving 4 bases between them. The DNA for the CDR3 is TGTGCCAGCAGCTCGCGGAACACCGGGGAGCTGTTTTTT. Translation: CASSSRNTGELFF.

The chain combines TRBV14 with TRBJ1-2; the D is unclear. Per the germline V gene, CDR1 is SGHDN and CDR2 is FVKESK. V lost 2 bases, J lost 5 bases, and 15 bases lay in between. The CDR3 extends over 15 amino acids. The CDR3 DNA reads as TGTGCCAGCAGCCAAAGCCAGGCGGGAATATATGGCTACACCTTC. Its protein product is CASSQSQAGIYGYTF.

The V and J genes are TRBV5-6 and TRBJ1-2, with D unclear. In germline, CDR1 is SGHDT, CDR2 YYEEEE. The germline V and J ends were trimmed by 4 bases and 8 bases, with 9 bases remaining between them. The CDR3 is 11 amino acids. For the CDR3, the DNA is TGTGCCAGCAGCCTCTCTGGCGGCTACACCTTC. This codes for CASSLSGGYTF.

The chain has TRBV5-6 and TRBJ1-2, with 8 bases that match TRBD1. The V gene's germline CDR1 is SGHDT and CDR2 YYEEEE. J was trimmed by 3 bases and V by 0 bases; bases with no gene match: 1. The CDR3 consists of 14 residues. CDR3 DNA sequence: TGTGCCAGCAGCTTGGACAGGGGGTACTATGGCTACACCTTC. Its translation is CASSLDRGYYGYTF.

The genes are TRBV25-1 and TRBJ1-1; 7 bases map to TRBD1. V shed 3 bases and J 7 bases; nucleotides not matched to a gene: 5. In germline, CDR1 is MGHDK, CDR2 SYGVNS. There are 13 residues in the CDR3. CDR3 residues: CASSDRRDSEAFF. CDR3 in DNA: TGTGCCAGCAGTGATAGGCGGGACAGTGAAGCTTTCTTT.

The rearrangement joins TRBV5-1 to TRBJ1-2; D might be TRBD1 (5 bases). This CDR3 is built from 13 residues. The V end was cut by 4 bases, the J end by 7 bases, with 14 bases between. Germline CDR1 reads SGHRS; CDR2 reads YFSETQ. The CDR3 sequence is CASSAGGTRGYTF. CDR3 DNA: TGCGCCAGCAGCGCAGGTGGGACTCGTGGCTACACCTTC.